This TCR beta chain is from a study of blood T cells in healthy people across ages. Germline CDR1 reads ENHRY; CDR2 reads SYGVKD. The CDR3 loop spans 13 amino acids. Trimming removed 3 bases from V and 1 base from J, with 4 bases in between. Total RNA was extracted at no less than 5.5 micrograms per sample. Alongside a J-beta primer mix, a sample-barcoded 5' primer served in a second PCR lasting 7 to 11 cycles. TCRdb analysed the 5' RACE reads with MiXCR anew, one entry per CDR3 protein. The sample records around 700,000 distinct CDR3 sequences, roughly 25% being singletons. The data also belong to a second study, concerning T cells of mothers and their children. That work states: Donation was provided by three healthy Caucasian mothers along with their six children. When mothers and children were related, their normalized repertoire overlap, which was always slightly higher, did not differ significantly from that of unrelated pairs.

The material sequenced was blood. The TCR was taken from a boy under 18 in good health. V usage is TRBV10-3 and J usage is TRBJ1-5; D not resolved. For the CDR3, the DNA is TGTGCCATCAGTGAATCGAGCAATCAGCCCCAGCATTTT. It yields the protein CAISESSNQPQHF.